This TCR beta chain appears in the sequencing data of a study of T-cell memory formation after mild COVID-19 (dated by TCRdb to the early 2020s). Regarding the research as a whole: TCR sequence clusters from the two donors were found to be largely donor specific. In two donors, T-cell clones that expanded and contracted after mild COVID-19 were followed by sequencing TCRalpha and TCRbeta repertoires longitudinally. Two young, previously healthy adult volunteers made up the cohort, one male and one female.

The junction shows trimming of 1 base on V and 6 bases on J, plus 6 bases between the germline ends. The CDR3 sequence holds 11 residues, the cysteine and phenylalanine included. Just the 33-base CDR3 DNA is kept, in frame starting at base 1. CDR1 and CDR2, looked up from the germline V gene (reference sequence), are DFQATT and SNEGSKA. General findings and caveats noted by the study authors: The detection of some responding clones in pre-infection memory suggests that pre-existing cross-reactive memory T cells joined the SARS-CoV-2 response. Contracting CD4+ clones appeared mostly in the CM and EM memory subsets, whereas CD8+ clones were enriched in EMRA. Only a couple of mild cases were covered in the study, and larger cohorts including severe cases with pre-infection samples were considered necessary. SARS-CoV-2 specificity of the second-wave clones peaking on day 37 was not confirmed. Balanced CD4/CD8 phenotypes were observed for clones contracting from day 15 to 85, whereas a bias towards CD4+ was observed for a second wave of clones expanding from day 15 to 37.

This clonotype has more than one count but fewer than ten. No antigen is known for it. Per-nucleotide qualities are absent, and no much larger clonotype sits a single base away. Instrument used: Illumina NovaSeq 6000. Using 5'RACE with constant-segment primers, TCRalpha and TCRbeta cDNA libraries were constructed, with sample barcodes and unique molecular identifiers added in the process. Trizol reagent was used to extract RNA from every sample. The libraries were amplified in two PCR steps, and the second step added a second sample barcode and Illumina TruSeq adapters. Sequencing of the libraries was done on an Illumina NovaSeq, producing 2 x 150 bp paired-end reads. The authors' analysis ran thus. Demultiplexing of reads and collapsing into UMI-guided consensus sequences were performed with migec v1.2.7. Using mixcr v2.1.11, UMI consensuses were aligned to TRA and TRB V and J templates and then assembled into clonotypes. A clonotype was counted as expanded or contracted only if both edgeR and NoisET called the change significant, with noise models trained on biological replicates. For edgeR calls, a false discovery rate-adjusted p below 0.01 and a log2 fold-change threshold of 1 were applied. As an exploratory analysis of dynamics, max-normalized trajectories of the 1000 most abundant clonotypes were examined by PCA with hierarchical clustering. Each responding clone was given a CD4 or CD8 phenotype based on the CD4+ and CD8+ repertoires, which had been sequenced separately. TCRdb reran the public reads through fastp at Q25 and MiXCR, keeping productive beta chains. Every CDR3 protein is listed once, alongside the most common genes and DNA of its rows. Clone size and V and J calls follow TCRdb, not the original study. This sample gives hundreds of thousands of distinct CDR3 sequences in total; 15% to 20% of them show up just once. The ten top clones hold 22% of the sample.

PBMCs were isolated by Ficoll-Paque density gradient centrifugation. The receptor comes from a man aged 18-30 years who had mild COVID-19 (a few samples of this study predate the infection). The sample titles of this study are shuffled in the database, so cell type and time point are left out; the donor was told from shared clones. The sequencing sample was made of PBMCs or a T cell subset sorted from them (not recorded which). This chain is built from TRBV20-1 and TRBJ1-2, with the D gene uncertain. The DNA is as follows: TGCAGTGCTAGAGCGAATAATGGCTACACCTTC. Its translation reads: CSARANNGYTF.